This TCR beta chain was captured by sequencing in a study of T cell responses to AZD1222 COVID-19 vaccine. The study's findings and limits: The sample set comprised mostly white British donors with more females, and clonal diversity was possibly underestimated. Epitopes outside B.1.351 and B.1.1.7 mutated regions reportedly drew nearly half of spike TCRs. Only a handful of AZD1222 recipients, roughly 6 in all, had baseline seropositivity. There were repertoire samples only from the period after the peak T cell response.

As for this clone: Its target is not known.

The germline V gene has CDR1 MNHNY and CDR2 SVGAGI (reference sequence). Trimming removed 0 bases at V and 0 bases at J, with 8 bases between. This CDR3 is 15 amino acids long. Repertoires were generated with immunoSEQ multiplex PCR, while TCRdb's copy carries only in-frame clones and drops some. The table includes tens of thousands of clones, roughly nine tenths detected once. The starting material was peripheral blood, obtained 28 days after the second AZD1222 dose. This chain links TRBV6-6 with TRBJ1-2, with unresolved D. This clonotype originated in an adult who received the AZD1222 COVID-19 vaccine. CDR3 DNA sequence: TGTGCCAGCAGTTACTCCGACGCATCTAACTATGGCTACACCTTC. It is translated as CASSYSDASNYGYTF.